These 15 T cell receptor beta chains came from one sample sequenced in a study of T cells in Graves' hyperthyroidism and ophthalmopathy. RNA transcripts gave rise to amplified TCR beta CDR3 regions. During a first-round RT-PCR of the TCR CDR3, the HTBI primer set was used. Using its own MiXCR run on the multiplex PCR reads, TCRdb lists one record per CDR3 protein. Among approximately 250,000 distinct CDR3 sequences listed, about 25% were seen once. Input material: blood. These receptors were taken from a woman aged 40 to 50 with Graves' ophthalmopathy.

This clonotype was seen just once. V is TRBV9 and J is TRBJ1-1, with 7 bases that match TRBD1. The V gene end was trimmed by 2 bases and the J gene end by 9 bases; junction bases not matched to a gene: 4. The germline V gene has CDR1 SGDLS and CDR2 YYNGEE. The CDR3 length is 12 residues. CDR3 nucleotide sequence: TGTGCCAGCAGCGTTCGACAGGGAAAAGCTTTCTTT. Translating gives CASSVRQGKAFF.

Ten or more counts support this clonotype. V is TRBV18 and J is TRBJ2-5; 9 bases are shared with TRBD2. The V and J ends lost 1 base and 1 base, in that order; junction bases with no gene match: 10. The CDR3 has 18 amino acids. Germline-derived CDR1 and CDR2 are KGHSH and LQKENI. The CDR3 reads CASSPRAGASGIQETQYF. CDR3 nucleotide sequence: TGTGCCAGCTCACCACGGGCAGGTGCTAGCGGGATCCAAGAGACCCAGTACTTC.

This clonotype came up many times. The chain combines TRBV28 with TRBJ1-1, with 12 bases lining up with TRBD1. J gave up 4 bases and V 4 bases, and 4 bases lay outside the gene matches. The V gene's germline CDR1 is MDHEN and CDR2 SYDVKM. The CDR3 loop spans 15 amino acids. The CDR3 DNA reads TGTGCCAGCAGTTCCCGGGACAGGGGGCTCACTGAAGCTTTCTTT. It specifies CASSSRDRGLTEAFF.

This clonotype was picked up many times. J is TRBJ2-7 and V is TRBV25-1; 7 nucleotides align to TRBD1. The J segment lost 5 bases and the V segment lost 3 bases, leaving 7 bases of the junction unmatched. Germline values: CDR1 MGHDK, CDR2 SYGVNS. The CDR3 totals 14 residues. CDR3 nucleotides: TGTGCCAGCAGTGAGCAGGGGGACGTACACGAGCAGTACTTC. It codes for CASSEQGDVHEQYF.

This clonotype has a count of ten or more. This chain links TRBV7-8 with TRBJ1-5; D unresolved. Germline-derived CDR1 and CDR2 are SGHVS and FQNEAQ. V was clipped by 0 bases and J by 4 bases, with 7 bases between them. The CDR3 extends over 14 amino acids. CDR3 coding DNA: TGTGCCAGCAGCTTAGCGGCAAAGAATCAGCCCCAGCATTTT. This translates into CASSLAAKNQPQHF.

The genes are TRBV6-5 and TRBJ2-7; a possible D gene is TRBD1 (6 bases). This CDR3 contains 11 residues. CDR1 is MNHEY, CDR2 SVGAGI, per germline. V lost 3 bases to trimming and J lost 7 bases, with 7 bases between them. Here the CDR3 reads CASSYTGEQYF. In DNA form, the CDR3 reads TGTGCCAGCAGTTATACAGGGGAGCAGTACTTC.

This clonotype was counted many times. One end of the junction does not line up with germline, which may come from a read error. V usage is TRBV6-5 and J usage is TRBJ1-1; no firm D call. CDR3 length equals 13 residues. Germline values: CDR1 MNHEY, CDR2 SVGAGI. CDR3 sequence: CASSLKVNTKAFF. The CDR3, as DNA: TGTGCCAGCAGCCTAAAAGTGAACACTAAAGCTTTCTTT.

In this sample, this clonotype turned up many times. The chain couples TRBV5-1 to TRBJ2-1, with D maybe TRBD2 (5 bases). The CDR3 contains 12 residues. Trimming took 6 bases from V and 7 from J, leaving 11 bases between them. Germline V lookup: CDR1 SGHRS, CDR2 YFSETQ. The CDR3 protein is CASTRGGNEQFF. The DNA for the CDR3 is TGCGCCAGCACCAGAGGAGGTAATGAGCAGTTCTTC.

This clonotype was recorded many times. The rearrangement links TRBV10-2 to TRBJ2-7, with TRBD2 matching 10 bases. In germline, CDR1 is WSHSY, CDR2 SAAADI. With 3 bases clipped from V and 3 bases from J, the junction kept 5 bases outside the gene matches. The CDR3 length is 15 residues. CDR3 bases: TGCGCCAGCAGTGACCGGACTAGCGGTTTCTACGAGCAGTACTTC. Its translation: CASSDRTSGFYEQYF.

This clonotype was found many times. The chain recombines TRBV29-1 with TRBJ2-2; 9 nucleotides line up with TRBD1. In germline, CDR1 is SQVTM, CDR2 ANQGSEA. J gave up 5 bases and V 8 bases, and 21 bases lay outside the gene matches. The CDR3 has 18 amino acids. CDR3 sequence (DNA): TGCAGCCCCACAAGGGAGGTGTTGGGGACAGGGCGGACCGGGGAGCTGTTTTTT. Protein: CSPTREVLGTGRTGELFF.

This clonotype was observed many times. CDR3 residues: CSVEDPRGLRGTEAFF. DNA of the CDR3: TGCAGCGTTGAAGACCCAAGGGGGCTCCGCGGAACTGAAGCTTTCTTT. The V and J genes are TRBV29-1 and TRBJ1-1, with 7 bases lining up with TRBD1. This CDR3 has 16 amino acids. The germline V gene encodes CDR1 SQVTM and CDR2 ANQGSEA. V lost 0 bases and J lost 5; bases outside the gene matches: 12.

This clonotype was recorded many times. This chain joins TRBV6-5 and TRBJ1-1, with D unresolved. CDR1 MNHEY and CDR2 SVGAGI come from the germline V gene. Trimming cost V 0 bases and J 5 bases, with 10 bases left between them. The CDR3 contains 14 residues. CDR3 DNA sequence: TGTGCCAGCAGTTACTCGGAGTCCGGGACTGAAGCTTTCTTT. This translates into CASSYSESGTEAFF.

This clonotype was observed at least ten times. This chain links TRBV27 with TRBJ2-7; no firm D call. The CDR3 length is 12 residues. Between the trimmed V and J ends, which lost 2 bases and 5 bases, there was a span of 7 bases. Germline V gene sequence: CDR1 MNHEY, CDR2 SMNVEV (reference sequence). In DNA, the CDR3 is TGTGCCAGCAGTTTAGGTGGCCACGAGCAGTACTTC. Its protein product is CASSLGGHEQYF.

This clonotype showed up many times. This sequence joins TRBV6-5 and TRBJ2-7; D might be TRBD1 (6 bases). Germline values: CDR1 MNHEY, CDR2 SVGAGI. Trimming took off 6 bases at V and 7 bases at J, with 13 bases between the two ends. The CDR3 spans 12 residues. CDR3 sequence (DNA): TGTGCCAGCAGCAACAGGGTTTTAGAGCAGTACTTC. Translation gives CASSNRVLEQYF.

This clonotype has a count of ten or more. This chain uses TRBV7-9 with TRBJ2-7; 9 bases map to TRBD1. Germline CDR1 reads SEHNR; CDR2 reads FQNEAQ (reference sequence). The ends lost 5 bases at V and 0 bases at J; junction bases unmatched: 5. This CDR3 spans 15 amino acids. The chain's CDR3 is CASSGTGGDSYEQYF. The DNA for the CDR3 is TGTGCCAGCAGCGGTACAGGGGGCGACTCCTACGAGCAGTACTTC.